What follows are 25 T cell receptor beta chains derived from one specimen sequenced in a study of blood T cell repertoires in COVID-19. Sequencing was performed with immunoSEQ multiplex PCR; in TCRdb, only in-frame clones are kept and a portion is missing. This table holds around 280,000 clones, approximately 84% found once. The material sequenced was peripheral blood. These receptors were taken from a woman in her twenties or thirties who had recovered from COVID-19.

V gene TRBV7-9 combines with J gene TRBJ2-3; TRBD2 aligns across 8 bases. The CDR3 consists of 16 residues. Germline CDR1 and CDR2: SEHNR and FQNEAQ (reference sequence). The V segment lost 1 base and the J segment 1 base; nucleotides outside the gene matches: 4. This chain's CDR3 is CASSLVPGRGTDTQYF. The CDR3 bases are TGTGCCAGCAGCTTAGTCCCCGGGAGGGGCACAGATACGCAGTATTTT.

This clone was counted a few times. V and J are TRBV28 and TRBJ1-2; D might be TRBD1 (6 bases). The germline CDR1 and CDR2 sequences are MDHEN and SYDVKM. Trimming pared 8 bases from V and 4 bases from J, leaving 11 bases between. This CDR3 has 12 amino acids. CDR3 in DNA: TGTGCCAGCGGTGACAGGATCTATGGCTACACCTTC. Its translation is CASGDRIYGYTF.

This clone was recorded at least ten times. The chain has TRBV5-6 and TRBJ2-5; D perhaps matches TRBD2 (6 bases). Germline-derived CDR1 and CDR2 are SGHDT and YYEEEE. Trimming removed 4 bases at V and 5 bases at J, with 15 bases between. This CDR3 spans 14 amino acids. CDR3 DNA sequence: TGTGCCAGCAGCGAGGGAGGTGGGCTGGAGACCCAGTACTTC. Amino acids: CASSEGGGLETQYF. Full variable domain (missing parts from reference TRBV5-6 and TRBJ2-5): DAGVTQSPTHLIKTRGQQVTLRCSPKSGHDTVSWYQQALGQGPQFIFQYYEEEERQRGNFPDRFSGHQFPNYSSELNVNALLLGDSALYLCASSEGGGLETQYFGPGTRLLVL.

The chain uses TRBV6-5 and TRBJ2-5; TRBD2 agrees at 9 bases. J was trimmed by 4 bases and V by 7 bases; bases with no gene match: 10. CDR3 length: 15 residues. CDR1 MNHEY and CDR2 SVGAGI come from the germline V gene. DNA for the CDR3: TGTGCCAGCACCGGCGGGGGGGTCCGCTCAGAGACCCAGTACTTC. It is translated as CASTGGGVRSETQYF.

This clone was detected only once. The chain recombines TRBV28 with TRBJ1-2; D possibly corresponds to TRBD1 (6 bases). The germline CDR1 and CDR2 sequences are MDHEN and SYDVKM. The CDR3 has 14 amino acids. The ends were cut back, 8 bases at V and 8 bases at J, with 21 bases in the middle. The CDR3 spells CASLLRAQGGGYTF. CDR3 in DNA: TGTGCCAGCTTGCTTAGGGCACAGGGTGGCGGCTACACCTTC.

This clone occurred once. The chain employs TRBV2 and TRBJ2-5, with 8 bases that match TRBD1. Germline CDR1 reads SNHLY; CDR2 reads FYNNEI. This CDR3 is built from 12 residues. J was trimmed by 5 bases and V by 5 bases; bases with no gene match: 1. CDR3 coding DNA: TGTGCCAGCAGTTGGGACAGGGAGACCCAGTACTTC. It encodes CASSWDRETQYF. Variable domain in full (rest from reference TRBV2 and TRBJ2-5): EPEVTQTPSHQVTQMGQEVILRCVPISNHLYFYWYRQILGQKVEFLVSFYNNEISEKSEIFDDQFSVERPDGSNFTLKIRSTKLEDSAMYFCASSWDRETQYFGPGTRLLVL.

The chain couples TRBV16 to TRBJ1-2; tentative D call: TRBD1 (5 bases). V was clipped by 4 bases and J by 1 base, with 16 bases between them. Per germline, CDR1 KGHSY and CDR2 FQNENV. CDR3 length equals 16 residues. The CDR3 is CASSLGELGLNYGYTF. The DNA of the CDR3 is TGTGCCAGCAGCCTTGGAGAATTGGGACTTAACTATGGCTACACCTTC.

This chain uses TRBV6-6 with TRBJ2-1; the D is unclear. The CDR3 is 12 residues long. Germline V CDR1 and CDR2: MNHNY, SVGAGI (reference sequence). Trimming pared 2 bases from V and 5 bases from J, leaving 4 bases between. The CDR3, as DNA: TGTGCCAGCAGTTACCAGGACAATGAGCAGTTCTTC. It is translated as CASSYQDNEQFF.

Here the CDR3 reads CASSARTVYSNQPQHF. DNA for the CDR3: TGTGCCAGTAGTGCTCGGACAGTTTATAGCAATCAGCCCCAGCATTTT. This chain uses TRBV19 with TRBJ1-5, with a weak D call TRBD1 (6 bases). Per the germline V gene, CDR1 is LNHDA and CDR2 is SQIVND (reference sequence). This CDR3 is built from 16 residues. The germline V and J ends were trimmed by 5 bases and 0 bases, with 14 bases remaining between them.

The chain combines TRBV11-2 with TRBJ2-4; 9 bases are shared with TRBD1. The CDR3 consists of 16 residues. Germline V lookup: CDR1 SGHAT, CDR2 FQNNGV. Trimming removed 5 bases from V and 1 base from J; junction bases left unmatched: 6. This CDR3 is CASSAGTGSAKNIQYF. CDR3 coding DNA: TGTGCCAGCAGCGCGGGGACAGGGAGCGCCAAAAACATTCAGTACTTC.

The genes are TRBV5-6 and TRBJ2-7; 8 bases are a match to TRBD1. V dropped 4 bases and J dropped 2; count of bases not matched to a gene: 5. From germline, CDR1 is SGHDT and CDR2 YYEEEE. This CDR3 contains 14 residues. The CDR3 DNA is TGTGCCAGCAGCCCGGACAGGGAAACCTACGAGCAGTACTTC. As protein: CASSPDRETYEQYF. Full variable domain (missing parts from reference TRBV5-6 and TRBJ2-7): DAGVTQSPTHLIKTRGQQVTLRCSPKSGHDTVSWYQQALGQGPQFIFQYYEEEERQRGNFPDRFSGHQFPNYSSELNVNALLLGDSALYLCASSPDRETYEQYFGPGTRLTVT.

In the case of this clone: Other nucleotide sequences from this sample produce the same CDR3. The chain joins TRBV3-1 (or the pseudogene TRBV3-2) to TRBJ1-4; D is perhaps TRBD1 (6 bases). The CDR3 has 14 residues. Germline V gene lookup returns CDR1 LGHDT and CDR2 YNNKEL (reference sequence). V was shortened by 0 bases and J by 6 bases, with 8 bases between the two germline ends. The chain's CDR3 is CASSQETGYEKLFF. In DNA form, the CDR3 reads TGTGCCAGCAGCCAAGAAACAGGGTATGAAAAACTGTTTTTT.

This sequence joins TRBV28 and TRBJ2-4; no definite D call. The CDR3 has 11 amino acids. Germline V gene sequence: CDR1 MDHEN, CDR2 SYDVKM. With 5 bases removed from V and 4 bases from J, the gap between germline ends came to 3 bases. This chain's CDR3 is CASSPKNIQYF. CDR3 nucleotide sequence: TGTGCCAGCAGTCCAAAAAACATTCAGTACTTC.

The chain joins TRBV19 to TRBJ2-1, with 7 bases aligning to TRBD1. The CDR3 runs to 12 residues. V shed 6 bases, J shed 4 bases, and the junction held 0 bases outside the gene matches. Germline CDR1 is LNHDA and CDR2 is SQIVND (reference sequence). CDR3 residues: CASRQGYNEQFF. CDR3 in DNA: TGTGCCAGTAGACAGGGGTACAATGAGCAGTTCTTC.

The V call is TRBV5-1, the J call TRBJ1-4; 8 nucleotides match TRBD1. The V segment lost 3 bases and the J segment 0 bases; nucleotides outside the gene matches: 4. The CDR3 length is 16 residues. CDR1 is SGHRS and CDR2 is YFSETQ in the germline V gene. CDR3: CASSWLQGATNEKLFF. The CDR3 bases are TGCGCCAGCAGCTGGCTACAGGGGGCAACTAATGAAAAACTGTTTTTT.

V usage is TRBV27 and J usage is TRBJ2-7; TRBD2 matches at 8 bases. This CDR3 region has 14 residues. Germline trimming cut 2 bases from V and 2 bases from J; bases unmatched to any gene: 2. Germline-derived CDR1 and CDR2 are MNHEY and SMNVEV (reference sequence). The CDR3 bases are TGTGCCAGCAGTTTAACGGGACTAGCCTACGAGCAGTACTTC. It specifies CASSLTGLAYEQYF.

The chain is built from TRBV14 and TRBJ2-1, with unresolved D. The V end was cut by 3 bases, the J end by 2 bases, with 14 bases between. Germline V gives CDR1 SGHDN, CDR2 FVKESK. The CDR3 is made up of 16 amino acids. The CDR3 here is CASSHHNGTTYNEQFF. CDR3 nucleotide sequence: TGTGCCAGCAGCCACCATAACGGAACTACCTACAATGAGCAGTTCTTC.

This clone was seen only once. The chain is built from TRBV4-3 and TRBJ2-3; D may be TRBD2 (6 bases). This CDR3 comprises 14 residues. V was pared by 5 bases and J by 5 bases, with 14 bases between. Germline loops: CDR1 LGHNA, CDR2 YSLEER. The CDR3 loop is CASSSGDWGDTQYF. As DNA, the CDR3 is TGCGCCAGCAGCTCCGGGGACTGGGGAGATACGCAGTATTTT.

V is TRBV7-9 and J is TRBJ1-1; D is undetermined. V gave up 4 bases and J gave up 7 bases, with 10 bases separating them. The CDR3 is made up of 12 amino acids. CDR1 SEHNR and CDR2 FQNEAQ come from the germline V gene (reference sequence). The CDR3 nucleotides read TGTGCCAGCAGCTCCCTCGGTGGTGAAGCTTTCTTT. This gives the protein CASSSLGGEAFF.

V is TRBV5-8 and J is TRBJ1-5; no reliable D call. V was clipped by 7 bases and J by 0 bases, with 8 bases between them. CDR1 is SGHTS, CDR2 YDEGEE, per germline. This CDR3 is built from 13 residues. The CDR3 here is CASARVSNQPQHF. CDR3 nucleotide sequence: TGTGCCAGCGCGAGGGTTAGCAATCAGCCCCAGCATTTT.

The genes are TRBV6-6 and TRBJ2-5, with D perhaps matching TRBD1 (5 bases). CDR1 MNHNY and CDR2 SVGAGI come from the germline V gene (reference sequence). The V and J ends lost 3 bases and 5 bases respectively, with 10 bases between them. This CDR3 spans 13 amino acids. CDR3 DNA: TGTGCCAGCAGTTATAGAGCAGGGGAGACCCAGTACTTC. This translates into CASSYRAGETQYF.

V usage is TRBV27 and J usage is TRBJ2-3, with 13 bases aligning to TRBD2. The V gene end was trimmed by 5 bases and the J gene end by 5 bases; junction bases not matched to a gene: 7. Germline V lookup: CDR1 MNHEY, CDR2 SMNVEV (reference sequence). CDR3 length: 16 residues. The CDR3 DNA is TGTGCCAGCAGTCCACTAGCGGGAGGGGGGGGAGATACGCAGTATTTT. This sequence encodes CASSPLAGGGGDTQYF.

The DNA for the CDR3 is TGTGCCAGCAGCTTAGCAGGGACTTATGAAAAACTGTTTTTT. It translates to CASSLAGTYEKLFF. This chain links TRBV7-6 with TRBJ1-4, with a tentative D call TRBD1 (5 bases). With 0 bases removed from V and 6 bases from J, the gap between germline ends came to 8 bases. The CDR3 length is 14 residues. Germline assignment: CDR1 SGHVS and CDR2 FNYEAQ.

This chain links TRBV6-2 or TRBV6-3 with TRBJ2-7; D is possibly TRBD1 (7 bases). CDR1 is MNHEY, CDR2 SVGEGT, per germline. The CDR3 covers 14 residues. V was cut by 0 bases and J by 5 bases, with 11 bases left in between. The CDR3 bases are TGTGCCAGCAGTTACTCGTTCAGGGGGGACGAGCAGTACTTC. It is translated as CASSYSFRGDEQYF.

This clone was counted between two and nine times. The genes are TRBV11-2 and TRBJ2-2; TRBD2 matches 7 bases. The CDR3 is made up of 15 amino acids. Germline V CDR1 and CDR2: SGHAT, FQNNGV. Germline trimming cut 5 bases from V and 1 base from J; bases unmatched to any gene: 4. The CDR3 nucleotides read TGTGCCAGCAGCCGGGGGGACGGGAACACCGGGGAGCTGTTTTTT. It is translated as CASSRGDGNTGELFF.